This T cell receptor beta chain was sequenced for a study of PD-L1 blockade in urothelial cancer. At the level of the study: Anywhere from 0 to 3 prior chemotherapy regimens had been received by patients. Blood was evaluated 3 weeks (second dose) and 6 weeks after therapy began.

Spiking of synthetic TCR analog templates was performed in each PCR. Measured with immunoSEQ multiplex PCR; TCRdb has only the in-frame clones, and not every one. The data hold 80,000 to 95,000 clones, with approximately 87% observed a single time. Indicated time point: peripheral blood 6 weeks after treatment start. Source: PBMCs, taken around atezolizumab (anti-PD-L1) treatment. This receptor was taken from a man aged 65 to 85 with urothelial cancer.

The CDR3 region is CASSPVSLAPKETQYF. CDR3 DNA: TGTGCCAGCTCACCAGTTAGCCTAGCGCCTAAAGAGACCCAGTACTTC. This chain connects TRBV18 to TRBJ2-5, with a tentative D call TRBD2 (6 bases). Germline-derived CDR1 and CDR2 are KGHSH and LQKENI. V lost 2 bases, J lost 3 bases, and 16 bases lay in between. The CDR3 consists of 16 residues.